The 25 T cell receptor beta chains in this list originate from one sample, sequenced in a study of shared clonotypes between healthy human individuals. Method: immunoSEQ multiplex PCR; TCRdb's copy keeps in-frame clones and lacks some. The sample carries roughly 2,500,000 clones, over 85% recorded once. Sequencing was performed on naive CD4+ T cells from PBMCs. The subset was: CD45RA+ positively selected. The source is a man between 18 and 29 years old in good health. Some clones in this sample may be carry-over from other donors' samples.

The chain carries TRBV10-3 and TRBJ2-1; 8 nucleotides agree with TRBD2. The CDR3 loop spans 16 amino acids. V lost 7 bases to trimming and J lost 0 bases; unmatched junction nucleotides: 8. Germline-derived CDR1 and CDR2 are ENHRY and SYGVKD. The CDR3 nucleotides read TGTGCCATCAAATCCAGCGGGGGTAGCTCCTACAATGAGCAGTTCTTC. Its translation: CAIKSSGGSSYNEQFF.

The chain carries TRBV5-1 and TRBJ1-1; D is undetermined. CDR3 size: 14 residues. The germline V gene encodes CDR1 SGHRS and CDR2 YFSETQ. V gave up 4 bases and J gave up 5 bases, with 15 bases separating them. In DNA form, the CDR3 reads TGCGCCAGCAGCCCTCAGGATATCGCAACTGAAGCTTTCTTT. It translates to CASSPQDIATEAFF.

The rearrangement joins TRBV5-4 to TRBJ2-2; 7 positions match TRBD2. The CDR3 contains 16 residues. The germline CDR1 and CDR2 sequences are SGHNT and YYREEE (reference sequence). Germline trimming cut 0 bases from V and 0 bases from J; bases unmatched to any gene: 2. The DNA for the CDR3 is TGTGCCAGCAGCTTGGATGGGGGGGCGAACACCGGGGAGCTGTTTTTT. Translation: CASSLDGGANTGELFF.

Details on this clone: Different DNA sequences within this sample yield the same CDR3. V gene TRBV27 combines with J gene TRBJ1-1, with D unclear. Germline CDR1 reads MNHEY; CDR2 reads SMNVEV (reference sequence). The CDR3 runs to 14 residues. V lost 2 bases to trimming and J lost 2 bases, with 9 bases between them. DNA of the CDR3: TGTGCCAGCAGTTTAGGCAGGCCCAACACTGAAGCTTTCTTT. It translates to CASSLGRPNTEAFF.

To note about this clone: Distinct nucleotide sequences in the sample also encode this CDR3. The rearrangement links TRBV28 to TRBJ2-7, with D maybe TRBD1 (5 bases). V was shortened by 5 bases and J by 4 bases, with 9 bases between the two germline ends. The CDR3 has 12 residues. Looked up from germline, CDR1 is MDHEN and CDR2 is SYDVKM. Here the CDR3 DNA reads TGTGCCAGCAGTCCCAGGGTTTACGAGCAGTACTTC. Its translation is CASSPRVYEQYF. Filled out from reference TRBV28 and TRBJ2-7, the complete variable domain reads DVKVTQSSRYLVKRTGEKVFLECVQDMDHENMFWYRQDPGLGLRLIYFSYDVKMKEKGDIPEGYSVSREKKERFSLILESASTNQTSMYLCASSPRVYEQYFGPGTRLTVT.

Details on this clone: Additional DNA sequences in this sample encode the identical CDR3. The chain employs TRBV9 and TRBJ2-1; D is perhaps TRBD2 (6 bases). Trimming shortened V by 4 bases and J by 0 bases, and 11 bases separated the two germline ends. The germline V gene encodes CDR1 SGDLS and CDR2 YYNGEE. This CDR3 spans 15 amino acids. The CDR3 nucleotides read TGTGCCAGCAGCAGAGACGGGAGCTCCTACAATGAGCAGTTCTTC. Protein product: CASSRDGSSYNEQFF.

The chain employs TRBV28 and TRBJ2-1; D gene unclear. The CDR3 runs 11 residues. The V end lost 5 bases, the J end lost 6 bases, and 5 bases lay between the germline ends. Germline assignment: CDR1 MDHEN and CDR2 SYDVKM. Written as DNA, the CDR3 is TGTGCCAGCAGTATCCCCAATGAGCAGTTCTTC. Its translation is CASSIPNEQFF. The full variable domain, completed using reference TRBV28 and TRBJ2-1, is DVKVTQSSRYLVKRTGEKVFLECVQDMDHENMFWYRQDPGLGLRLIYFSYDVKMKEKGDIPEGYSVSREKKERFSLILESASTNQTSMYLCASSIPNEQFFGPGTRLTVL.

The CDR3 sequence: CATNSQRTSTDTQYF. As DNA, the CDR3 is TGTGCCACCAATAGTCAGCGGACCAGCACAGATACGCAGTATTTT. The chain combines TRBV27 with TRBJ2-3; the D gene is possibly TRBD2 (5 bases). V was clipped by 10 bases and J by 0 bases, with 17 bases between them. Looked up from germline, CDR1 is MNHEY and CDR2 is SMNVEV (reference sequence). The CDR3 extends over 15 amino acids.

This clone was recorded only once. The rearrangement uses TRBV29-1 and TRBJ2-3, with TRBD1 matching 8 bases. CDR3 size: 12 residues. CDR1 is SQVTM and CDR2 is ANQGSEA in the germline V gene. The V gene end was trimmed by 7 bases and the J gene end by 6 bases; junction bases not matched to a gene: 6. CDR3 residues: CSADNRGDTQYF. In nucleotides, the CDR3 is TGCAGCGCAGATAACAGGGGGGATACGCAGTATTTT.

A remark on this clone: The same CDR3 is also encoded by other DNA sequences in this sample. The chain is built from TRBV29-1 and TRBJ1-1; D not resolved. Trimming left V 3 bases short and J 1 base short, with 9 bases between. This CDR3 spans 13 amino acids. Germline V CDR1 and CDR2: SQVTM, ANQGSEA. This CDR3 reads CSVDSQANTEAFF. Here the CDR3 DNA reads TGCAGCGTTGACTCCCAGGCGAACACTGAAGCTTTCTTT.

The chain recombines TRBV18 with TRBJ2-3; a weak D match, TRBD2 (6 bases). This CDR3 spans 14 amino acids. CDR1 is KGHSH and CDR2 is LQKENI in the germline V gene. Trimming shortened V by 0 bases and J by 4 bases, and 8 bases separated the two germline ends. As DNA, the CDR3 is TGTGCCAGCTCACCACCGGGGACTGCAGATACGCAGTATTTT. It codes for CASSPPGTADTQYF. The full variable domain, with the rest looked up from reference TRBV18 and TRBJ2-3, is NAGVMQNPRHLVRRRGQEARLRCSPMKGHSHVYWYRQLPEEGLKFMVYLQKENIIDESGMPKERFSAEFPKEGPSILRIQQVVRGDSAAYFCASSPPGTADTQYFGPGTRLTVL.

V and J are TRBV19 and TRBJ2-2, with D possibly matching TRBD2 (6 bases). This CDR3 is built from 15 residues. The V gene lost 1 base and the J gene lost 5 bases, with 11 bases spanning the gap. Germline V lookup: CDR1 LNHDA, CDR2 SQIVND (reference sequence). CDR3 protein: CASSIAGESTGELFF. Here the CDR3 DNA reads TGTGCCAGTAGTATAGCGGGAGAATCGACCGGGGAGCTGTTTTTT.

The CDR3 is CASSLQAGPGYTF. Written as DNA, the CDR3 is TGTGCCAGCAGTTTACAGGCAGGGCCTGGCTACACCTTC. V is TRBV28 and J is TRBJ1-2; the D gene is possibly TRBD1 (5 bases). V lost 2 bases, J lost 7 bases, and 11 bases lay in between. Germline V gene sequence: CDR1 MDHEN, CDR2 SYDVKM. This CDR3 is 13 amino acids long.

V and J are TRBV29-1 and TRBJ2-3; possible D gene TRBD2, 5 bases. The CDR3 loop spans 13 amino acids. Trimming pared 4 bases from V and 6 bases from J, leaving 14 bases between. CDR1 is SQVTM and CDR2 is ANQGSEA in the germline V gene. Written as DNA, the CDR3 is TGCAGCGTTGCTCAAATACTAGGGGATACGCAGTATTTT. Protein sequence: CSVAQILGDTQYF.

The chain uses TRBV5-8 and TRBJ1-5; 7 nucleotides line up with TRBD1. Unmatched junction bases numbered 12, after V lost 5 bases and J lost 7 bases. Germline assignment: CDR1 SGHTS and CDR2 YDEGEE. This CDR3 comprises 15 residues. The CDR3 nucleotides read TGTGCCAGCAGTTATCTTACAGGGGTCAACCAGCCCCAGCATTTT. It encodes CASSYLTGVNQPQHF.

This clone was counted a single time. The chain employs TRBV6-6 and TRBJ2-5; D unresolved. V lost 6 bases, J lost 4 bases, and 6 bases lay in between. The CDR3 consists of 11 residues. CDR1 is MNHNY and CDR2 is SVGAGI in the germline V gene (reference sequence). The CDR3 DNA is TGTGCCAGCAGAGCGCGAGAGACCCAGTACTTC. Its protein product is CASRARETQYF.

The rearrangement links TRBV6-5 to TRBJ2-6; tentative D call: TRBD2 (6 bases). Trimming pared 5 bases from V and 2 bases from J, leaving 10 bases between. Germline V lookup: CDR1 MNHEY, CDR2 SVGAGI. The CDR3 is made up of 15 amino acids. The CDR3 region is CASSRGWTGANVLTF. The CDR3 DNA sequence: TGTGCCAGCAGTCGGGGGTGGACTGGGGCCAACGTCCTGACTTTC.

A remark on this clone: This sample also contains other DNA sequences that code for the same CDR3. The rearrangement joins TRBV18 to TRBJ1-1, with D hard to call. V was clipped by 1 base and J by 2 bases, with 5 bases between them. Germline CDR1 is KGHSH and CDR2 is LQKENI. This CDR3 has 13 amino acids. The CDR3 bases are TGTGCCAGCTCACCACGGGATAACACTGAAGCTTTCTTT. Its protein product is CASSPRDNTEAFF.

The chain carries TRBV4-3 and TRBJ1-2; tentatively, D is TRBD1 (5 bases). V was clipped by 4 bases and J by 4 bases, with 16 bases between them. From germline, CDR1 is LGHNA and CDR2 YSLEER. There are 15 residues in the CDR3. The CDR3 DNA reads TGCGCCAGCAGCCCTAAGTTCAGTGGGGGCTATGGCTACACCTTC. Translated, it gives CASSPKFSGGYGYTF.

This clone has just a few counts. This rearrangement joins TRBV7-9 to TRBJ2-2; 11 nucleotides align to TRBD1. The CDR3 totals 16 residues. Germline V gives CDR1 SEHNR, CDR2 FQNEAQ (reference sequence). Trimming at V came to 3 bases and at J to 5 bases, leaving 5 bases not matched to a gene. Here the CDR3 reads CASSFHGQGATGELFF. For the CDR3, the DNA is TGTGCCAGCAGCTTCCATGGACAGGGGGCAACCGGGGAGCTGTTTTTT. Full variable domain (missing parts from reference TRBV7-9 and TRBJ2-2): DTGVSQNPRHKITKRGQNVTFRCDPISEHNRLYWYRQTLGQGPEFLTYFQNEAQLEKSRLLSDRFSAERPKGSFSTLEIQRTEQGDSAMYLCASSFHGQGATGELFFGEGSRLTVL.

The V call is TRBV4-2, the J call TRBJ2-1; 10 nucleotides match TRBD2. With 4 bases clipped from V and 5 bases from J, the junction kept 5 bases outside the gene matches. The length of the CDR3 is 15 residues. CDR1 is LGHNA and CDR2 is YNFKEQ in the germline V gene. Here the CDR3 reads CASSRGTSEDNEQFF. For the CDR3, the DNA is TGTGCCAGCAGCCGCGGGACTAGCGAGGACAATGAGCAGTTCTTC.

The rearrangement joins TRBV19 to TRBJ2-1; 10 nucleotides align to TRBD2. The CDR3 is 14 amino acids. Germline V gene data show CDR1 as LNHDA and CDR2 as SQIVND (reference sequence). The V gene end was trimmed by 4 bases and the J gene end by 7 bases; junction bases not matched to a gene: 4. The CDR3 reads CASSTRTSGNEQFF. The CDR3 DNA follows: TGTGCCAGTAGTACGCGGACTAGCGGTAATGAGCAGTTCTTC.

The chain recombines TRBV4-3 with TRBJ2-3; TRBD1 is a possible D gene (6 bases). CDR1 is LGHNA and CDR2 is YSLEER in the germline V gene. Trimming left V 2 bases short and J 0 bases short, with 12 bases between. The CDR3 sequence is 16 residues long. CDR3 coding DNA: TGCGCCAGCAGCCAAAGCAGGGGAACTAGCACAGATACGCAGTATTTT. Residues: CASSQSRGTSTDTQYF.

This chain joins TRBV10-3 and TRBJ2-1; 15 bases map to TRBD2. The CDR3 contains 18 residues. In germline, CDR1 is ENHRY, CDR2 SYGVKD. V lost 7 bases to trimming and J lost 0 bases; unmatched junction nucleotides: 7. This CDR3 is CAITRTSGRDRSYNEQFF. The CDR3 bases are TGTGCCATCACTCGGACTAGCGGGAGGGACCGCTCCTACAATGAGCAGTTCTTC.

The chain's CDR3 is CAWSVLGPFNYGYTF. DNA of the CDR3: TGTGCCTGGAGTGTACTGGGCCCATTTAACTATGGCTACACCTTC. The V gene is TRBV30, the J gene TRBJ1-2, with no clear D. The CDR3 sequence is 15 residues long. V was shortened by 0 bases and J by 1 base, with 12 bases between the two germline ends. Germline CDR1 reads GTSNPN; CDR2 reads SVGIG (reference sequence).